The text below deals with one T cell receptor beta chain. Between the trimmed V and J ends, which lost 6 bases and 7 bases, there was a span of 12 bases. Germline CDR1 is MDHEN and CDR2 is SYDVKM. The CDR3 is 12 amino acids. This entry belongs to a study of blood T cell repertoires in COVID-19. Study information: Samples came from the United States, Italy and Spain, spanning acute and convalescent COVID-19.

The repertoire was sequenced with immunoSEQ multiplex PCR; TCRdb's copy has only in-frame clones and lacks some. The sample holds about 270,000 clones; 85% to 90% are singletons and the top ten take 1.5% to 2%. Those enrolled, adults aged roughly 18 to 95 years, came from about 24 US areas. J is TRBJ1-2 and V is TRBV28; D gene ambiguous. The TCR comes from a woman in her sixties who had recovered from COVID-19. Material for sequencing was PBMCs or T cells enriched from blood (not recorded which). The CDR3, as DNA: TGTGCCAGCAGACCACCCGGAGCTGGCTACACCTTC. Translation gives CASRPPGAGYTF.